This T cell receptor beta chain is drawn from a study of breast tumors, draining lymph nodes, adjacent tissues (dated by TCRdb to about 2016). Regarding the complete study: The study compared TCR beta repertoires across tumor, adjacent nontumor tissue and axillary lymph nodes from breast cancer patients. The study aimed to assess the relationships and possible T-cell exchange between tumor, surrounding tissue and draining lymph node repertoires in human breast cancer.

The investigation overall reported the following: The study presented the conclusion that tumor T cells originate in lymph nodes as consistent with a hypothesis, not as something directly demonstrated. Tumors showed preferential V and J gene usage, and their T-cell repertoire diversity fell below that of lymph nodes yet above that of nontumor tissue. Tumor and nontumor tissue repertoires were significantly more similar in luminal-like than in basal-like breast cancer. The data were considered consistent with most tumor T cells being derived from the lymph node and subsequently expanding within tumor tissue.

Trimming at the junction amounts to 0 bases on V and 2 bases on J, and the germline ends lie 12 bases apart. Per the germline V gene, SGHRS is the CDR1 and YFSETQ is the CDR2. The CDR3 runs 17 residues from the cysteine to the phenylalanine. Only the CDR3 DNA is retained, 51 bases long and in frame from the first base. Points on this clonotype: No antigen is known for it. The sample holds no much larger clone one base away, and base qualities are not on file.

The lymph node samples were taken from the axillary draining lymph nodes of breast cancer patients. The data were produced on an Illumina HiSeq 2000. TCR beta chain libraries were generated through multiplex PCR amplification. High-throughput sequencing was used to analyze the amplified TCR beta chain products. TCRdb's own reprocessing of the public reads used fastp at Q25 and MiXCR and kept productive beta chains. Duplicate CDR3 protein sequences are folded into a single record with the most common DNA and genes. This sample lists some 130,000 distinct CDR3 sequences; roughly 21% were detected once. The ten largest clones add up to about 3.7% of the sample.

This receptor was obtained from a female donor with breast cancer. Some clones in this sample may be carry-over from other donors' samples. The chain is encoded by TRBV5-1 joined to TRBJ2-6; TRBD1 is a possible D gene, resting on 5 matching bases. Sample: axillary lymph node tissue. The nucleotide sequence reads TGCGCCAGCAGCTTGGAACAGGCGGTGGCTGGGGCCAACGTCCTGACTTTC. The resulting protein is CASSLEQAVAGANVLTF.